These T cell receptor beta chains were read from a single sample in a study of regulatory T cells in long-lasting Graves disease. TCRdb re-called the multiplex PCR reads through MiXCR, storing one row per CDR3 protein. The sample includes 400,000 to 500,000 distinct CDR3 sequences, roughly 22% seen only once; the top ten take 13%. This specimen consisted of peripheral blood mononuclear cells (PBMCs), obtained when the disease was refractory, from a patient treated with antithyroid drugs. Receptors were obtained from a female donor with Graves disease. The CDR3 runs from the conserved cysteine through the conserved F or W. D genes are given only for firm matches. Clone size is stated in some rows and not others, as once, few, many or a class when expanded.

J gene | D gene | V gene | clone size | CDR3 protein | CDR3 DNA
TRBJ2-5 | NA | TRBV3-1 | many | CASSQGTTNYF | TGTGCCAGCAGCCAAGGGACAACCAACTACTTC
TRBJ1-2 | NA | TRBV29-1 | few | CSVVDSPRGGYTF | TGCAGCGTTGTTGACAGTCCAAGAGGGGGCTACACCTTC
TRBJ1-1 | NA | TRBV3-1 | few | CASRGGGGNTEAFF | TGTGCCAGCAGGGGCGGGGGCGGGAACACTGAAGCTTTCTTT
TRBJ2-2 | NA | TRBV7-3 | once | CASSLRSTGELFF | TGTGCCAGCAGCTTAAGGTCAACCGGGGAGCTGTTTTTT
TRBJ1-6 | NA | TRBV7-2 | NA | CASSLGQNHSPLHF | TGTGCCAGCAGCTTAGGACAGAACCATTCACCCCTCCACTTT
TRBJ1-2 | NA | TRBV29-1 | few | CSVENSGWYDYGYTF | TGCAGCGTTGAAAACTCAGGGTGGTACGACTATGGCTACACCTTC
TRBJ2-5 | TRBD2 | TRBV12-3/TRBV12-4 | many | CASSRAGPETQYF | TGTGCCAGCAGTCGAGCGGGGCCGGAGACCCAGTACTTC
TRBJ1-2 | TRBD1 | TRBV3-1 | NA | CASSPEVGTGGRWTF | TGTGCCAGCAGCCCCGAGGTCGGGACAGGGGGCAGGTGGACCTTC
TRBJ1-2 | NA | TRBV5-1 | many | CASSFRSYGYTF | TGCGCCAGCAGCTTCCGTAGCTATGGCTACACCTTC
TRBJ2-2 | NA | TRBV7-2 | NA | CASSLEMSRANTGELFF | TGTGCCAGCAGCTTGGAGATGTCGCGAGCGAACACCGGGGAGCTGTTTTTT
TRBJ2-7 | NA | TRBV7-2 | NA | CASSLAGFRTDLPYEQYF | TGTGCCAGCAGCCTAGCCGGGTTTCGGACAGATCTCCCCTACGAGCAGTACTTC
TRBJ1-2 | TRBD1 | TRBV7-2 | many | CASSSGGGAGYGYTF | TGTGCCAGCAGCTCAGGAGGGGGCGCTGGCTATGGCTACACCTTC
TRBJ2-7 | TRBD1 | TRBV15 | NA | CATSRPGTGDYEQYF | TGTGCCACCAGCAGGCCCGGGACAGGAGACTACGAGCAGTACTTC
TRBJ2-2 | NA | TRBV6-1 | NA | CASSSSGQEITGELFF | TGTGCCAGCTCCTCTTCGGGGCAGGAGATCACCGGGGAGCTGTTTTTT
TRBJ1-5 | NA | TRBV10-3 | NA | CAIRFRWGRPQHF | TGTGCCATCAGGTTTAGGTGGGGCAGACCCCAGCATTTT
TRBJ2-7 | TRBD2 | TRBV7-2 | many | CASSFSPGLAYEQYF | TGTGCCAGCAGCTTTTCACCGGGACTAGCATACGAGCAGTACTTC
TRBJ2-2 | NA | TRBV27 | many | CASSSRQVTGELFF | TGTGCCAGCAGTTCCCGACAGGTCACCGGGGAGCTGTTTTTT
TRBJ2-2 | NA | TRBV20-1 | few | CSATGLLNTGELFF | TGCAGTGCTACCGGGCTCCTGAACACCGGGGAGCTGTTTTTT
TRBJ1-4 | NA | TRBV30 | few | CAWSLATNEKLFF | TGTGCCTGGAGTCTCGCAACTAATGAAAAACTGTTTTTT
TRBJ1-1 | NA | TRBV6-5 | NA | CASSYSTSEAFF | TGTGCCAGCAGTTACTCGACGAGTGAAGCTTTCTTT